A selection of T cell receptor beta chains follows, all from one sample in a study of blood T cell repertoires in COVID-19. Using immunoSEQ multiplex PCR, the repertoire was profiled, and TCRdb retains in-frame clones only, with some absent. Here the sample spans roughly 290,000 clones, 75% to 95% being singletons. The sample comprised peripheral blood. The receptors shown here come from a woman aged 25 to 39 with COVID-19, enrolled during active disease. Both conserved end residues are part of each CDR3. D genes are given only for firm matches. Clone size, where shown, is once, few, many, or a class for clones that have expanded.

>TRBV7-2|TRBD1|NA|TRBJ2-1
CASSSPNRGWNEQFF
TGTGCCAGCAGCTCCCCGAACAGGGGTTGGAATGAGCAGTTCTTC
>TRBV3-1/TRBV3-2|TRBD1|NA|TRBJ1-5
CASSQWTGQQPQHF
TGTGCCAGCAGCCAATGGACAGGGCAACAGCCCCAGCATTTT
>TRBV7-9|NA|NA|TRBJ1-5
CASSLVGAGPHNQPQHF
TGTGCCAGCAGCTTAGTAGGGGCAGGACCACACAATCAGCCCCAGCATTTT
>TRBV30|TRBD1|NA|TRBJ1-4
CAYDRGLATNEKLFF
TGTGCCTACGACAGGGGACTGGCAACTAATGAAAAACTGTTTTTT
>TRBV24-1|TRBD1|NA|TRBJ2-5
CATSPGQGETQYF
TGTGCCACCAGCCCCGGACAGGGAGAGACCCAGTACTTC
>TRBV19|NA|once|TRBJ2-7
CASSIPGYEQYF
TGTGCCAGTAGTATTCCGGGTTACGAGCAGTACTTC
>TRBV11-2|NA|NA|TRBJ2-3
CASSLDGAGFTDTQYF
TGTGCCAGCAGCTTAGATGGCGCGGGGTTCACAGATACGCAGTATTTT
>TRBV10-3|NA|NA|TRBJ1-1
CAISESEGQNTEAFF
TGTGCCATCAGTGAGTCAGAGGGCCAGAACACTGAAGCTTTCTTT
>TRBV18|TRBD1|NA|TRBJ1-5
CASSPQGASQPQHF
TGTGCCAGCTCACCACAGGGGGCGAGTCAGCCCCAGCATTTT
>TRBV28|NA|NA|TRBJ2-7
CASSLSLWGPTSYEQYF
TGTGCCAGCAGTTTATCTTTGTGGGGCCCAACCTCCTACGAGCAGTACTTC
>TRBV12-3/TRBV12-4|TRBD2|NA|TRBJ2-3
CASSIGGTDTQYF
TGTGCCAGCAGTATCGGGGGGACAGATACGCAGTATTTT
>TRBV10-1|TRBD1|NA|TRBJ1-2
CASSEGQAIYYGYTF
TGCGCCAGCAGTGAGGGACAGGCGATTTACTATGGCTACACCTTC
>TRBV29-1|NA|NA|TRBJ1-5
CSVGEGGNQPQHF
TGCAGCGTTGGGGAGGGGGGAAATCAGCCCCAGCATTTT
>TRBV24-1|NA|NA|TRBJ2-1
CATSADITGGGKDNEQFF
TGTGCCACCAGTGCCGATATAACGGGAGGGGGCAAGGACAATGAGCAGTTCTTC
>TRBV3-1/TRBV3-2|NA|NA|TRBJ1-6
CASSQDLGCSYNSPLHF
TGTGCCAGCAGCCAAGATCTTGGCTGCTCCTATAATTCACCCCTCCACTTT
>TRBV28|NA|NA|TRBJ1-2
CASSFGGDGYTF
TGTGCCAGCAGTTTCGGGGGGGATGGCTACACCTTC
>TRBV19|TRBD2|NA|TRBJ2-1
CASSISHPTSGIYNEQFF
TGTGCCAGTAGTATCAGTCACCCGACTAGCGGGATTTACAATGAGCAGTTCTTC
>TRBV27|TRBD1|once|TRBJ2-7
CASSRPGQDSYEQYF
TGTGCCAGCAGTCGACCGGGACAGGACTCCTACGAGCAGTACTTC
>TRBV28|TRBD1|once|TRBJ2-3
CASGDSKPDTQYF
TGTGCCAGCGGGGACAGCAAACCAGATACGCAGTATTTT
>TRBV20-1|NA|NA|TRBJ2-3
CSASNPEGRGDTQYF
TGCAGTGCTAGTAACCCGGAGGGCCGGGGAGATACGCAGTATTTT
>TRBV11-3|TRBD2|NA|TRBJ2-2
CASSRGVGELFF
TGTGCCAGCAGCCGGGGGGTCGGGGAGCTGTTTTTT
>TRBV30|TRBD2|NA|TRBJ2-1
CAWSELAGGYNEQFF
TGTGCCTGGAGTGAGCTAGCGGGAGGCTACAATGAGCAGTTCTTC
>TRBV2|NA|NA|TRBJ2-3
CASSRGTDTQYF
TGTGCCAGCAGTCGGGGTACGGATACGCAGTATTTT
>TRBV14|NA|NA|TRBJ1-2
CASSPINRQVGDGYTF
TGTGCCAGCAGCCCCATTAACCGACAGGTTGGGGATGGCTACACCTTC
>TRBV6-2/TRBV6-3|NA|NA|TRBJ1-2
CASSTTGGGYTF
TGTGCCAGCAGTACGACAGGCGGTGGCTACACCTTC
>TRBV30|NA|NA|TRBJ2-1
CAWTRAASSSYNEQFF
TGTGCCTGGACGAGGGCGGCCTCGAGCTCCTACAATGAGCAGTTCTTC
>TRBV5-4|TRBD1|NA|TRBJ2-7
CASSTGTGNFEQYF
TGTGCCAGCAGCACCGGGACAGGGAACTTCGAGCAGTACTTC
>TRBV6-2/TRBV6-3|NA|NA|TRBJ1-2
CASSPGVRGYTF
TGTGCCAGCAGTCCAGGGGTGCGGGGCTACACCTTC
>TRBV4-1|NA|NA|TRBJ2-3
CASSPTPAEGTQYF
TGCGCCAGCAGCCCAACCCCGGCGGAGGGGACGCAGTATTTT
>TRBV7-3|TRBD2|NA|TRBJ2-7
CASSPSGRNDEQYF
TGTGCCAGCAGTCCTAGCGGGAGGAACGACGAGCAGTACTTC
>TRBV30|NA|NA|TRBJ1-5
CAWSGSEPGQPQHF
TGTGCCTGGAGTGGGTCCGAACCCGGTCAGCCCCAGCATTTT
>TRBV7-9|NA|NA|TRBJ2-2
CASSFPTRSESGELFF
TGTGCCAGCAGCTTCCCCACGCGGTCTGAAAGCGGGGAGCTGTTTTTT
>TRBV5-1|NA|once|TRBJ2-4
CASSLGLSKNIQYF
TGCGCCAGCAGCTTGGGACTCTCCAAAAACATTCAGTACTTC
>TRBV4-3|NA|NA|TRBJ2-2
CASSRTASTGELFF
TGCGCCAGCAGCCGGACAGCCAGTACCGGGGAGCTGTTTTTT
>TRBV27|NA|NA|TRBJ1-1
CASSWDYMNTEAFF
TGTGCCAGCAGTTGGGACTACATGAACACTGAAGCTTTCTTT
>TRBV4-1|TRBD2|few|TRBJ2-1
CASSQDLAGKNEQFF
TGCGCCAGCAGCCAAGATCTAGCGGGAAAAAATGAGCAGTTCTTC
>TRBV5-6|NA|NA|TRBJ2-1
CASSPQTRDYNEQFF
TGTGCCAGCAGCCCCCAGACGCGGGATTACAATGAGCAGTTCTTC
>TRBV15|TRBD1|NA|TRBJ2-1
CATSRGPPTGGNEQFF
TGTGCCACCAGCAGAGGCCCCCCGACAGGGGGGAATGAGCAGTTCTTC
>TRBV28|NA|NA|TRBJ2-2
CASSLTVLPNTGELFF
TGTGCCAGCAGTTTAACGGTTCTACCGAACACCGGGGAGCTGTTTTTT
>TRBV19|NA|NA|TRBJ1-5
CASRSGQLNQPQHF
TGTGCCAGTAGAAGTGGGCAGCTCAATCAGCCCCAGCATTTT
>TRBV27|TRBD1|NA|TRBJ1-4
CASRLQGAANEKLFF
TGTGCCAGCAGACTACAGGGGGCGGCTAATGAAAAACTGTTTTTT
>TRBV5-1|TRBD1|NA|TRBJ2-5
CASSLQGAGETQYF
TGCGCCAGCAGTTTACAGGGGGCTGGAGAGACCCAGTACTTC
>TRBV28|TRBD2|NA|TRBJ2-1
CASSLTSGVYNEQFF
TGTGCCAGCAGTCTGACTAGCGGAGTCTACAATGAGCAGTTCTTC
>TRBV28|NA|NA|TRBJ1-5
CASVLGNQPQHF
TGTGCCAGCGTGTTAGGCAATCAGCCCCAGCATTTT
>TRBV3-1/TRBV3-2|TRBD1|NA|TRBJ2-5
CASSQAGTGVETQYF
TGTGCCAGCAGCCAAGCAGGGACAGGGGTAGAGACCCAGTACTTC
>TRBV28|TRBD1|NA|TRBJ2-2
CASSRGTGFTGELFF
TGTGCCAGCAGTCGAGGGACAGGCTTCACCGGGGAGCTGTTTTTT
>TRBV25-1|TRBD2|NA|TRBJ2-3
CAKTSGSGTDTQYF
TGTGCCAAGACTAGCGGGAGTGGCACAGATACGCAGTATTTT
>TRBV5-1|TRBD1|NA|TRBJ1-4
CASSLGQGREKLFF
TGCGCCAGCAGCTTGGGACAGGGGCGCGAAAAACTGTTTTTT
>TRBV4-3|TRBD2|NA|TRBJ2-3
CASSREPSGPKADTQYF
TGCGCCAGCAGCCGCGAACCTAGCGGCCCGAAGGCAGATACGCAGTATTTT
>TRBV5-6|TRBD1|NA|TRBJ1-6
CASSLDRGSSYNSPLHF
TGTGCCAGCAGCCTTGACAGGGGGAGCTCCTATAATTCACCCCTCCACTTT
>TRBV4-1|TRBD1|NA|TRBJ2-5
CASSQGTALQGMGETQYF
TGCGCCAGCAGCCAGGGCACAGCGTTACAGGGGATGGGAGAGACCCAGTACTTC
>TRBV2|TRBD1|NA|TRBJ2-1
CASRGTGLANEQFF
TGTGCCAGCAGGGGGACAGGGTTGGCTAATGAGCAGTTCTTC
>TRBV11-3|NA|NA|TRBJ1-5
CASSIRGTQPQHF
TGTGCCAGCAGCATTAGGGGGACCCAGCCCCAGCATTTT